Sequencing of this T cell receptor beta chain was carried out in a study of T cells in Graves' hyperthyroidism and ophthalmopathy. RNA transcripts yielded amplified TCR beta CDR3 regions. RT-PCR in the first round (using the HTBI primer set) targeted the TCR CDR3. TCRdb processed the multiplex PCR reads anew with MiXCR; each CDR3 protein has one entry. In the table there are about 260,000 distinct CDR3 sequences, 25% of which are singletons. Ten or more counts support this clonotype. The antigen is not known. Study-wide findings and caveats: A median around six months before onset, the model predicted ophthalmopathy.

On the basis of clinical symptoms, serum thyroxine and TRAb, thyroid ultrasound and orbital computed tomography, diagnoses were made. The blood was taken when hyperthyroidism was first diagnosed, before any ophthalmopathy symptoms showed up. The source of the PBMCs was 10 ml of fresh peripheral blood. Germline V lookup: CDR1 LNHDA, CDR2 SQIVND (reference sequence). The CDR3 runs to 15 residues. V was pared by 1 base and J by 0 bases, with 9 bases between. The sequenced sample consisted of blood. The clonotype was recovered from a man aged 40-49 years with Graves' hyperthyroidism that later progressed to Graves' ophthalmopathy. J is TRBJ1-1 and V is TRBV19, with no clear D. This CDR3 reads CASSIVAGLNTEAFF. CDR3 in DNA: TGTGCCAGTAGTATAGTTGCAGGACTGAACACTGAAGCTTTCTTT.